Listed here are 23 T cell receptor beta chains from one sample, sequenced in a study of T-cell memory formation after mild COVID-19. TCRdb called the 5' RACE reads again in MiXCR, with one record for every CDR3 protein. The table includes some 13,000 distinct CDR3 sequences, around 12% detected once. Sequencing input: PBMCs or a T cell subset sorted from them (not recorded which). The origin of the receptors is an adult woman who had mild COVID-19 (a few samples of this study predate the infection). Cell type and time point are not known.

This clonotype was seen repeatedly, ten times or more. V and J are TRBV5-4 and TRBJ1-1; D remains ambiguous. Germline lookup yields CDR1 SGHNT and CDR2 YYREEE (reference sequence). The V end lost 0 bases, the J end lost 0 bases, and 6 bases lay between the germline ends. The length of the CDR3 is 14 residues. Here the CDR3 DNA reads TGTGCCAGCAGCTTGGAGGACTTGAACACTGAAGCTTTCTTT. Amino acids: CASSLEDLNTEAFF.

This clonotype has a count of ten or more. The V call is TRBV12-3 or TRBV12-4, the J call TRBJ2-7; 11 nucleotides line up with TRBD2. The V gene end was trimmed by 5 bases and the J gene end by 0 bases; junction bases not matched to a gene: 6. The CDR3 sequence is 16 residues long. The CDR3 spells CASSGRTSGHSYEQYF. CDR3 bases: TGTGCCAGCAGTGGGCGGACTAGCGGGCACTCCTACGAGCAGTACTTC.

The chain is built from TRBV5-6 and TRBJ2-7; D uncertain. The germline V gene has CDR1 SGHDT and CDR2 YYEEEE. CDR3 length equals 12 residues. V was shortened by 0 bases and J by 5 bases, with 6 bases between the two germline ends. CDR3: CASSLAFDEQYF. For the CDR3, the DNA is TGTGCCAGCAGCTTGGCGTTCGACGAGCAGTACTTC.

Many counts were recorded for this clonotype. CDR3 residues: CASSPVGGGTYGYTF. The CDR3 bases are TGTGCCAGCAGCCCCGTCGGGGGAGGGACCTATGGCTACACCTTC. V gene TRBV5-6 combines with J gene TRBJ1-2; perhaps TRBD1 as D (5 bases). V was pared by 4 bases and J by 4 bases, with 17 bases between. Germline V gives CDR1 SGHDT, CDR2 YYEEEE. The CDR3 length is 15 residues.

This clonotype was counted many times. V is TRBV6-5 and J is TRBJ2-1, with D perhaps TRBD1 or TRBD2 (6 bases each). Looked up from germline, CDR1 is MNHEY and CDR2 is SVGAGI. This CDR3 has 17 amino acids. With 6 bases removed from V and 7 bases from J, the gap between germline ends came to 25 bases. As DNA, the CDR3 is TGTGCCAGCAGCCCCAGGGGCGGGAAAAGGTTCCGGAATGAGCAGTTCTTC. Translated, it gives CASSPRGGKRFRNEQFF.

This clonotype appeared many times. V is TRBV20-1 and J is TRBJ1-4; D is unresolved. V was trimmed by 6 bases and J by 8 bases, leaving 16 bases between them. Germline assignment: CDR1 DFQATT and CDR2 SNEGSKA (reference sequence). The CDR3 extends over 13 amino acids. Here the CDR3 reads CSAKRSFQEKLFF. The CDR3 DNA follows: TGCAGTGCCAAAAGGAGTTTTCAGGAAAAACTGTTTTTT.

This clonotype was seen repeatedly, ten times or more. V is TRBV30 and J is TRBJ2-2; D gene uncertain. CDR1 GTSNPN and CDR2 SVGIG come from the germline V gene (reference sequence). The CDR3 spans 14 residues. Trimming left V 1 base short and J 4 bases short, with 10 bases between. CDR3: CAWSGTPLTGELFF. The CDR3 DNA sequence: TGTGCCTGGAGTGGTACTCCCCTCACCGGGGAGCTGTTTTTT.

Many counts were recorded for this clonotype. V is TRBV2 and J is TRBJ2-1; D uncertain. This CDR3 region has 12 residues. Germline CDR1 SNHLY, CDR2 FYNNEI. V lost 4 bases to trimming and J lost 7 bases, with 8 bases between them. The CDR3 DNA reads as TGTGCCAGCAGTGGGGCAGAGAATGAGCAGTTCTTC. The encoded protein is CASSGAENEQFF.

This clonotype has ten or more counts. CDR3 in amino acids: CSVGRTETEAFF. As DNA, the CDR3 is TGCAGCGTTGGCCGGACGGAAACTGAAGCTTTCTTT. The chain couples TRBV29-1 to TRBJ1-1; D not resolved. Germline CDR1 and CDR2: SQVTM and ANQGSEA. Trimming cost V 4 bases and J 5 bases, with 11 bases left between them. The CDR3 is made up of 12 amino acids.

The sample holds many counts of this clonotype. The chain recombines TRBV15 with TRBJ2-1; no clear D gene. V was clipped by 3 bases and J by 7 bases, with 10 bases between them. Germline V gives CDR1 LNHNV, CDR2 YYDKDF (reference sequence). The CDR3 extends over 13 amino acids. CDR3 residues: CATSSRTANEQFF. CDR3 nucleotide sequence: TGTGCCACCAGCAGTAGAACTGCGAATGAGCAGTTCTTC.

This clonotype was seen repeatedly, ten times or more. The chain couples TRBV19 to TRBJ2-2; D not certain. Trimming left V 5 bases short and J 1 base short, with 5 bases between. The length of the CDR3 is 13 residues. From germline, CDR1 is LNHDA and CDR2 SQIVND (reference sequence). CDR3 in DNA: TGTGCCAGTAGTGCCAGGAACACCGGGGAGCTGTTTTTT. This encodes CASSARNTGELFF.

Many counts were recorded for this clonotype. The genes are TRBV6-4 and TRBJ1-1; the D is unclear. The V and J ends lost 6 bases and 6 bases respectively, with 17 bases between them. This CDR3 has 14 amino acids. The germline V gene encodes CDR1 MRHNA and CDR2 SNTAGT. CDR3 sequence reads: CASRREVGRAEAFF. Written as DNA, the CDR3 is TGTGCCAGCAGGAGAGAGGTTGGGAGGGCTGAAGCTTTCTTT.

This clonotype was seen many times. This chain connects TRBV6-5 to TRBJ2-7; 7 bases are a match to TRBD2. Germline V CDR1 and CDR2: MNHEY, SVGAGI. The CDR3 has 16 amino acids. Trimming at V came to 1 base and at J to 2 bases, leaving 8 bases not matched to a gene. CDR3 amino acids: CASSYFGGRDTYEQYF. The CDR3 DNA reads TGTGCCAGCAGTTACTTTGGTGGGAGGGATACCTACGAGCAGTACTTC.

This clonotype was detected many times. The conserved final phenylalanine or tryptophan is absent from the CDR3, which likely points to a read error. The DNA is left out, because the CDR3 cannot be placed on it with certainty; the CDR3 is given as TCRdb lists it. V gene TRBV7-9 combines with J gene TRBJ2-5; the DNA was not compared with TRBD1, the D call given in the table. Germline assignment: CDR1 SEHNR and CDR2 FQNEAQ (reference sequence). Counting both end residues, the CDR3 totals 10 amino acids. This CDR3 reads CATRPGTGED.

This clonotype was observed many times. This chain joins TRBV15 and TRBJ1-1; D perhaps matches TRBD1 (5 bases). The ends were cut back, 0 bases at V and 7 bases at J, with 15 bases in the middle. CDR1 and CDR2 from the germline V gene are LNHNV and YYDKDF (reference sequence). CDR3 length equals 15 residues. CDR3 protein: CATSRDRGRGGEAFF. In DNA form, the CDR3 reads TGTGCCACCAGCAGAGATCGAGGTCGTGGGGGTGAAGCTTTCTTT.

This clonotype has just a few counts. The CDR3 loop reads CASSPGTSGGWDTQYF. DNA of the CDR3: TGTGCCAGCAGCCCCGGGACTAGCGGGGGGTGGGATACGCAGTATTTT. The chain uses TRBV7-3 and TRBJ2-3, with 15 bases matching TRBD2. Per germline, CDR1 SGHTA and CDR2 FQGTGA. Losses at the gene ends were 5 bases for V and 6 bases for J; bases not matched to a gene: 6. The CDR3 loop spans 16 amino acids. Full variable domain (rest looked up from reference TRBV7-3 and TRBJ2-3): GAGVSQTPSNKVTEKGKYVELRCDPISGHTALYWYRQSLGQGPEFLIYFQGTGAADDSGLPNDRFFAVRPEGSVSTLKIQRTERGDSAVYLCASSPGTSGGWDTQYFGPGTRLTVL.

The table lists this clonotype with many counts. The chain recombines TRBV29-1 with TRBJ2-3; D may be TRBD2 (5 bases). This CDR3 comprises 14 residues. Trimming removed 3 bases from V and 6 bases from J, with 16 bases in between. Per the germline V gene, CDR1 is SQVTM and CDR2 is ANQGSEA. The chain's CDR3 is CSVERDSPWDTQYF. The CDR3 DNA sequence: TGCAGCGTTGAGAGGGATTCCCCTTGGGATACGCAGTATTTT.

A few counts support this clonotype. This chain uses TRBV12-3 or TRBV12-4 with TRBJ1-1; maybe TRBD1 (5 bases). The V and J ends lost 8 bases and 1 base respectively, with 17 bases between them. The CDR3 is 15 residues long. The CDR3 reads CASLTFVRGNTEAFF. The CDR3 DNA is TGTGCCAGCCTTACTTTTGTTAGGGGGAACACTGAAGCTTTCTTT.

The DNA for the CDR3 is TGCGCCAGCAGCCTCCTACGGGGTGATAGCGGGAGGCTCTACGAGCAGTACTTC. Translating gives CASSLLRGDSGRLYEQYF. The chain recombines TRBV4-3 with TRBJ2-7, with 10 bases matching TRBD2. Germline lookup yields CDR1 LGHNA and CDR2 YSLEER. This CDR3 region has 18 residues. The V and J ends lost 4 bases and 3 bases, in that order; junction bases with no gene match: 15.

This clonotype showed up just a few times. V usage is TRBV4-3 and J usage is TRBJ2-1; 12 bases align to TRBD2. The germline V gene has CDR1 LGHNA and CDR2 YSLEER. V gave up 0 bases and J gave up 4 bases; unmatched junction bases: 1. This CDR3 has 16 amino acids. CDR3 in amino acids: CASSQETSGGYNEQFF. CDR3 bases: TGCGCCAGCAGCCAAGAAACTAGCGGGGGGTACAATGAGCAGTTCTTC.

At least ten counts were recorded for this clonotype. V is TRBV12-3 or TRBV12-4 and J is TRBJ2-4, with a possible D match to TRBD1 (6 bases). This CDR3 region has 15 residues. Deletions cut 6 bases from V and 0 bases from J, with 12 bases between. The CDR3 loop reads CASRGVGAAKNIQYF. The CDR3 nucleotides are TGTGCCAGCAGAGGTGTGGGGGCAGCCAAAAACATTCAGTACTTC.

CDR3 amino acids: CSVGEFNQPQHF. The CDR3 DNA is TGCAGCGTTGGCGAATTCAATCAGCCCCAGCATTTT. The rearrangement joins TRBV29-1 to TRBJ1-5; D remains unclear. Germline values: CDR1 SQVTM, CDR2 ANQGSEA. Trimming pared 4 bases from V and 3 bases from J, leaving 7 bases between. This CDR3 contains 12 residues.

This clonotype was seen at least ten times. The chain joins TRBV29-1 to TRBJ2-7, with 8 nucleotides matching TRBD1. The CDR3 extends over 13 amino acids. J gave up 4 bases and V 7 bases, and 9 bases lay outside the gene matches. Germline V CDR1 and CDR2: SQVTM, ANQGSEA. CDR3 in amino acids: CSAVTGERYEQYF. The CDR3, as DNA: TGCAGCGCCGTGACAGGGGAACGGTACGAGCAGTACTTC.